Presented here are 15 T cell receptor beta chains from one specimen sequenced in a study of T cell repertoires in cytomegalovirus infection. MiXCR was run by TCRdb on the reads, yielding one entry per CDR3 protein. The table includes under 850,000 distinct CDR3 sequences, 35% detected once. Sequenced sample: PBMCs. The receptors originated from a human donor in good health (CMV status not recorded). Some clones in this sample may be carry-over from other donors' samples.

This clonotype was seen ten or more times. V usage is TRBV7-2 and J usage is TRBJ1-2; 8 nucleotides match TRBD1. J lost 5 bases, V lost 6 bases, and 8 bases had no gene match. Germline loops: CDR1 SGHTA, CDR2 FQGNSA. The CDR3 loop spans 14 amino acids. CDR3: CASRNPGGHYGYTF. CDR3 bases: TGTGCCAGCAGAAACCCAGGGGGCCATTATGGCTACACCTTC.

The chain links TRBV2 to TRBJ1-1; D unresolved. The CDR3 consists of 13 residues. Trimming pared 10 bases from V and 7 bases from J, leaving 19 bases between. Germline V gene lookup returns CDR1 SNHLY and CDR2 FYNNEI. CDR3 bases: TGTGCCACCCCGGGTAGGGAACAAGATGAAGCTTTCTTT. It specifies CATPGREQDEAFF.

This clonotype was picked up a small number of times. The chain employs TRBV12-3 or TRBV12-4 and TRBJ2-7, with 9 bases matching TRBD1. The CDR3 loop spans 14 amino acids. V trimming: 7 bases; J trimming: 5 bases; junction bases outside the gene matches: 9. CDR3 in DNA: TGTGCCAGCACCCCAGGACAGGGGCTCGACGAGCAGTACTTC. Encoded protein: CASTPGQGLDEQYF.

A note on this clonotype: A much larger clone lies one base from this, so it may be a read error. The chain has TRBV4-1 and TRBJ1-2; TRBD1 agrees at 8 bases. From germline, CDR1 is MGHRA and CDR2 YSYEKL. The CDR3 covers 14 residues. CDR3 coding DNA: TGCGCCAGCAGCCCTGGGACAGGACGCTATGGCTCCACCTTC. It encodes CASSPGTGRYGSTF.

The rearrangement uses TRBV29-1 and TRBJ2-2, with TRBD1 matching over 8 bases. The CDR3 is 13 residues long. The V and J ends lost 6 bases and 0 bases, in that order; junction bases with no gene match: 0. Germline lookup yields CDR1 SQVTM and CDR2 ANQGSEA. The CDR3 loop is CSVDRANTGELFF. Here the CDR3 DNA reads TGCAGCGTGGACAGGGCGAACACCGGGGAGCTGTTTTTT.

The V call is TRBV29-1, the J call TRBJ2-3; D call uncertain. The CDR3 contains 13 residues. Trimming removed 4 bases at V and 2 bases at J, with 10 bases between. Germline loops: CDR1 SQVTM, CDR2 ANQGSEA. CDR3 nucleotide sequence: TGCAGCGTTGCTAGGGATTCCACAGATACGCAGTATTTT. It codes for CSVARDSTDTQYF.

The chain employs TRBV4-1 and TRBJ2-3; TRBD1 or TRBD2 may be the D gene (6 bases each). This CDR3 has 19 amino acids. V was trimmed by 4 bases and J by 0 bases, leaving 23 bases between them. Germline CDR1 and CDR2: MGHRA and YSYEKL. This CDR3 reads CASSLGGRGRLSSTDTQYF. CDR3 DNA sequence: TGCGCCAGCAGCCTCGGGGGCAGGGGAAGATTATCTAGCACAGATACGCAGTATTTT.

The genes are TRBV19 and TRBJ2-1; the D gene could be TRBD1 or TRBD2 (5 bases each). With 6 bases removed from V and 5 bases from J, the gap between germline ends came to 14 bases. CDR3 length: 14 amino acids. Per germline, CDR1 LNHDA and CDR2 SQIVND (reference sequence). CDR3 nucleotide sequence: TGTGCCAGTAGCAGGGACCTGGGCCACAATGAGCAGTTCTTC. Encoded protein: CASSRDLGHNEQFF. Full variable domain (missing parts from reference TRBV19 and TRBJ2-1): DGGITQSPKYLFRKEGQNVTLSCEQNLNHDAMYWYRQDPGQGLRLIYYSQIVNDFQKGDIAEGYSVSREKKESFPLTVTSAQKNPTAFYLCASSRDLGHNEQFFGPGTRLTVL.

The gene calls are TRBV16 and TRBJ2-7; TRBD1 agrees at 8 bases. The CDR3 has 14 amino acids. V was pared by 6 bases and J by 6 bases, with 10 bases of the junction left unmatched. Per germline, CDR1 KGHSY and CDR2 FQNENV. CDR3 bases: TGTGCCAGCAGTCGGGACAGGACAGCCTCCGAGCAGTACTTC. Protein product: CASSRDRTASEQYF.

The V and J genes are TRBV7-9 and TRBJ2-1; 8 positions agree with TRBD2. The V segment lost 4 bases and the J segment 7 bases; nucleotides outside the gene matches: 12. Germline V gene sequence: CDR1 SEHNR, CDR2 FQNEAQ (reference sequence). The CDR3 consists of 16 residues. This CDR3 reads CASSSVRAGVVNEQFF. CDR3 in DNA: TGTGCCAGCAGCTCTGTCCGAGCGGGAGTTGTGAATGAGCAGTTCTTC. The whole variable domain, remainder taken from reference TRBV7-9 and TRBJ2-1, is DTGVSQNPRHKITKRGQNVTFRCDPISEHNRLYWYRQTLGQGPEFLTYFQNEAQLEKSRLLSDRFSAERPKGSFSTLEIQRTEQGDSAMYLCASSSVRAGVVNEQFFGPGTRLTVL.

This clonotype was seen many times. The chain recombines TRBV7-2 with TRBJ1-2, with D possibly TRBD1 on 6 matching bases. The CDR3 loop spans 16 amino acids. The V gene's germline CDR1 is SGHTA and CDR2 FQGNSA. V lost 5 bases and J 2 bases, leaving 18 bases between the germline ends. CDR3 protein: CASSPSAGVFNYGYTF. Written as DNA, the CDR3 is TGTGCCAGCAGCCCCTCCGCAGGGGTATTCAACTATGGCTACACCTTC. Looking up the rest from reference TRBV7-2 and TRBJ1-2 gives the full variable domain: GAGVSQSPSNKVTEKGKDVELRCDPISGHTALYWYRQSLGQGLEFLIYFQGNSAPDKSGLPSDRFSAERTGGSVSTLTIQRTQQEDSAVYLCASSPSAGVFNYGYTFGSGTRLTVV.

This clonotype was counted a few times. The chain couples TRBV12-3 or TRBV12-4 to TRBJ1-4; D gene unclear. This CDR3 spans 15 amino acids. V shed 6 bases and J shed 1 base, with 12 bases lying between them. The CDR3 is CASRTPGGTNEKLFF. DNA for the CDR3: TGTGCCAGCAGGACCCCCGGCGGAACTAATGAAAAACTGTTTTTT.

This clonotype was counted only a few times. The genes are TRBV7-9 and TRBJ1-2; the match to TRBD1 covers 7 bases. With V trimmed by 2 bases and J by 3 bases, 9 bases remained unmatched. Per germline, CDR1 SEHNR and CDR2 FQNEAQ (reference sequence). The CDR3 spans 16 residues. As DNA, the CDR3 is TGTGCCAGCAGCTTAAGCCTTGGACAGGTTGACTATGGCTACACCTTC. Residues: CASSLSLGQVDYGYTF. Using reference TRBV7-9 and TRBJ1-2 for the parts outside the CDR3, the full variable domain is DTGVSQNPRHKITKRGQNVTFRCDPISEHNRLYWYRQTLGQGPEFLTYFQNEAQLEKSRLLSDRFSAERPKGSFSTLEIQRTEQGDSAMYLCASSLSLGQVDYGYTFGSGTRLTVV.

The CDR3 protein is CASKNGGVYNEQFF. Written as DNA, the CDR3 is TGTGCCAGCAAAAACGGCGGAGTCTACAATGAGCAGTTCTTC. V is TRBV28 and J is TRBJ2-1; D call uncertain. Germline V lookup: CDR1 MDHEN, CDR2 SYDVKM. The CDR3 runs 14 residues. V shed 7 bases and J shed 3 bases, with 13 bases lying between them.

The V and J genes are TRBV28 and TRBJ2-7; D could derive from TRBD1 or TRBD2 (9 bases each). Trimming shortened V by 6 bases and J by 6 bases, and 27 bases separated the two germline ends. CDR3 length: 17 residues. CDR1 MDHEN and CDR2 SYDVKM come from the germline V gene. The CDR3 DNA reads as TGTGCCAGCAGCTGTACAGGGGGCCGCGGGAGGGTTCTCGAGCAGTACTTC. Encoded protein: CASSCTGGRGRVLEQYF.